These T cell receptor beta chains were read from a single sample in a study of cytomegalovirus exposure and HLA in healthy donors. The assay was immunoSEQ multiplex PCR, and TCRdb's table has in-frame clones only and misses some. Here the sample spans approximately 150,000 clones, 70% to 85% being singletons. Sequencing was done on a sample of PBMCs. These TCRs come from a man aged 40-55 years in good health and CMV-seronegative. Each CDR3 is given with its conserved first and last residue. D genes are given only for firm matches. Clone sizes are given selectively: once, few, many, or a class where the clone is expanded.

CDR3 length	D gene	J gene	clone size	V gene	CDR3 DNA	CDR3 protein
17	.	TRBJ2-7	.	TRBV11-2	TGTGCCAGCAGCTTTTTGCTTAGACAGAGAGGCCCCAGGGAGCAGTACTTC	CASSFLLRQRGPREQYF
16	TRBD1	TRBJ2-3	.	TRBV5-6	TGTGCCAGCAGCTCATTTCGGCAGGGGGCCGCAGATACGCAGTATTTT	CASSSFRQGAADTQYF
13	.	TRBJ2-1	.	TRBV28	TGTGCCAGCAGTTTAGGGGGCAGGGCGTTGCAGTTCTTC	CASSLGGRALQFF
11	.	TRBJ2-3	.	TRBV10-3	TGTGCCACCCAGTTCGTAGATACGCAGTATTTT	CATQFVDTQYF
15	.	TRBJ1-1	.	TRBV5-4	TGTGCCAGCAGCCGAGATGGGGGGGGCAACACTGAAGCTTTCTTT	CASSRDGGGNTEAFF
15	TRBD1	TRBJ1-4	.	TRBV7-9	TGTGCCAGCAGCTTAGCTGGACAGGGGCTTGAAAAACTGTTTTTT	CASSLAGQGLEKLFF
14	.	TRBJ1-2	.	TRBV5-1	TGCGCCAGCAGCTTGGAGCCAACCAACTATGGCTACACCTTC	CASSLEPTNYGYTF
12	.	TRBJ1-2	.	TRBV7-9	TGTGCCAGCAGCCCAGGCCAGGGCTTCTACACCTTC	CASSPGQGFYTF
15	.	TRBJ2-2	.	TRBV19	TGTGCCAGTAGTATCACCAGGGTAGGGACCGGGGAGCTGTTTTTT	CASSITRVGTGELFF
16	TRBD2	TRBJ2-2	.	TRBV6-4	TGTGCCAGTTCAAAGGGAAGCGGGGCGAACACCGGGGAGCTGTTTTTT	CASSKGSGANTGELFF
13	.	TRBJ2-7	.	TRBV6-1	TGTGCCAGCAGACCCCGGGGTCCCTACGAGCAGTACTTC	CASRPRGPYEQYF
14	TRBD1	TRBJ2-2	.	TRBV7-9	TGTGCCAGCAGCTTAGTGACAGGGCCCGGGGAGCTGTTTTTT	CASSLVTGPGELFF
15	TRBD1	TRBJ2-5	.	TRBV5-1	TGCGCCAGCAGCCGGGGGACAGGGGCTCAAGAGACCCAGTACTTC	CASSRGTGAQETQYF
15	.	TRBJ1-1	.	TRBV7-9	TGTGCCAGCAGCTTAGCGTCGGGGAGAAACACTGAAGCTTTCTTT	CASSLASGRNTEAFF
15	TRBD2	TRBJ2-3	.	TRBV5-6	TGTGCCAGCAGCCCGCTAACTAGCGGGAGGGATACGCAGTATTTT	CASSPLTSGRDTQYF
15	TRBD1	TRBJ1-2	.	TRBV5-1	TGCGCCAGCAGCTCACCGGGACAGGGCGACTATGGCTACACCTTC	CASSSPGQGDYGYTF
16	.	TRBJ2-3	.	TRBV27	TGTGCCAGCAGTTTATCCGAGGCGGGGTTGGGGTATACGCAGTATTTT	CASSLSEAGLGYTQYF
16	TRBD1	TRBJ1-5	.	TRBV11-2	TGTGCCAGCGGCCCCGGGACAGCAGGGGTCAATCAGCCCCAGCATTTT	CASGPGTAGVNQPQHF
16	TRBD2	TRBJ2-2	.	TRBV5-4	TGTGCCAGCAGCCAGGGACTAGCGGGAAACACCGGGGAGCTGTTTTTT	CASSQGLAGNTGELFF
13	TRBD1	TRBJ1-1	.	TRBV2	TGTGCCAGCTCGACAGGGGAGAACACTGAAGCTTTCTTT	CASSTGENTEAFF
16	.	TRBJ2-6	.	TRBV5-1	TGCGCCAGCAGCTTGTTAGGCAGGGCTGGGGCCAACGTCCTGACTTTC	CASSLLGRAGANVLTF
10	.	TRBJ1-2	.	TRBV28	TGTGCCACCCAAGCGAATGGCTACACCTTC	CATQANGYTF
15	TRBD1	TRBJ1-2	.	TRBV19	TGTGCCAGTAACAACCCCGGACAGGGAGACTATGGCTACACCTTC	CASNNPGQGDYGYTF
14	TRBD1	TRBJ1-2	.	TRBV19	TGTGCCAGTAGTATTTTGACGGGACAGGGGCTCTACACCTTC	CASSILTGQGLYTF
13	.	TRBJ1-3	.	TRBV9	TGTGCCAGCAGCGATGGTACAGGAAACACCATATATTTT	CASSDGTGNTIYF
14	TRBD1	TRBJ1-2	.	TRBV7-8	TGTGCCAGCAGCCGCCCACAGGGGGAGTATGGCTACACCTTC	CASSRPQGEYGYTF
15	TRBD2	TRBJ2-3	.	TRBV11-2	TGTGCCAGCAGACTCGGGACGGGAGGGACAGATACGCAGTATTTT	CASRLGTGGTDTQYF
17	.	TRBJ2-6	.	TRBV7-6	TGTGCCAGCAGCTTAGTCAAGGGGAACTCTGGGGCCAACGGCCTGACTTTC	CASSLVKGNSGANGLTF
20	.	TRBJ2-1	.	TRBV21-1	TGTGCCAGCAGCAAAGCGGGTACTAGCGGGAGGACCAGCTCCTACAATGAGCAGTTCTTC	CASSKAGTSGRTSSYNEQFF
15	.	TRBJ2-2	few	TRBV5-5	TGTGCCAGCAGCTTGACGGGGACTAACACCGGGGAGCTGTTTTTT	CASSLTGTNTGELFF
20	TRBD2	TRBJ2-7	.	TRBV2	TGTGCCAGCAGTGAGACTCGGAGGGCTAGCGGGCCGAAAGTGGACTACGAGCAGTACTTC	CASSETRRASGPKVDYEQYF
17	.	TRBJ2-6	.	TRBV4-2	TGTGCCACCAGCGGGGGACAGGCGATCTCTGGGGCCAACGGCCTGACTTTC	CATSGGQAISGANGLTF
15	.	TRBJ2-7	.	TRBV27	TGTGCCAGCAGTTTGAACATCGCTCTGCCGTACGAGCAGTACTTC	CASSLNIALPYEQYF
15	.	TRBJ2-5	few	TRBV5-6	TGTGCCATCAGCCGTCCGGACAGCCCGGTAGAGACCCAGTACTTC	CAISRPDSPVETQYF
14	.	TRBJ2-3	.	TRBV18	TGTGCCAGCTCACCACCGAGTCGAGGAGATACGCAGTATTTT	CASSPPSRGDTQYF
17	TRBD1	TRBJ2-7	.	TRBV28	TGTGCCAGCAGTGCGCTGACCGGGGACAGCCTCACCTACGAGCAGTACTTC	CASSALTGDSLTYEQYF
15	.	TRBJ2-2	once	TRBV6-1	TGTGCCAGCCGCGGGGCAGGTGGGGATACCGGGGAGCTGTTTTTT	CASRGAGGDTGELFF
17	TRBD2	TRBJ2-2	.	TRBV4-3	TGCGCCAGCAGCCAAGAAACTAGCGGGAGAAACACCGGGGAGCTGTTTTTT	CASSQETSGRNTGELFF
13	.	TRBJ2-7	few	TRBV6-5	TGTGCCAGCAGTAGCGGTCCTACCTACGAGCAGTACTTC	CASSSGPTYEQYF
13	.	TRBJ2-7	.	TRBV5-1	TGCGCCAGCAGCCCGGACAGAGCCTACGAGCAGTACTTC	CASSPDRAYEQYF
16	TRBD1	TRBJ1-4	.	TRBV13	TGTGCCAGCAGCCGACAGGGAGATAGGGGTGATGAAAAACTGTTTTTT	CASSRQGDRGDEKLFF
14	TRBD1	TRBJ2-7	.	TRBV19	TGTGCCAGTAGGATACGACAGGGGGCCTACGAGCAGTACTTC	CASRIRQGAYEQYF
21	TRBD1	TRBJ2-6	few	TRBV2	TGTGCCAGCAGTGACGACCTTAATTCAGGGACAGGGATAGGGGGGCCCAACGGCCTGACTTTC	CASSDDLNSGTGIGGPNGLTF
15	.	TRBJ2-3	.	TRBV5-4	TGTGCCAGCAGTTATGAAAGGGGGTACACAGATACGCAGTATTTT	CASSYERGYTDTQYF
14	.	TRBJ2-7	.	TRBV6-5	TGTGCCAGCAGGACACTCGACGGTTCCTACGAGCAGTACTTC	CASRTLDGSYEQYF
14	.	TRBJ1-5	.	TRBV7-9	TGTGCCAGCAGCTTAGGACAGCCCGATCAGCCCCAGCATTTT	CASSLGQPDQPQHF
14	.	TRBJ2-4	.	TRBV5-1	TGCGCCAGCAGTTTGGAGGGGACCAAAAACATTCAGTACTTC	CASSLEGTKNIQYF
12	.	TRBJ2-7	.	TRBV28	TGTGCCAGCAGTTCATCGGCCTACGAGCAGTACTTC	CASSSSAYEQYF
15	.	TRBJ1-5	.	TRBV19	TGTGCCAGTAGTCTCCGACCAGGGGTCGGCCAGCCCCAGCATTTT	CASSLRPGVGQPQHF
15	.	TRBJ1-4	.	TRBV2	TGTGCCAGCAGATACAGGGAAACAACTAATGAAAAACTGTTTTTT	CASRYRETTNEKLFF
15	.	TRBJ2-7	.	TRBV5-4	TGTGCCAGCAGCTCCCAAGCGGAGGGAGGCTACGAGCAGTACTTC	CASSSQAEGGYEQYF